The 27 T cell receptor beta chains presented below share a single source sample, sequenced in a study of beta chain features in type 1 diabetes. What was sequenced were expressed TCRB transcripts, since all of the isolated RNA had been reverse transcribed. Libraries were prepared by immunoSEQ multiplex PCR; TCRdb keeps only in-frame clonotypes and omits some of them. The top ten clones hold 0.02% to 0.03% of a sample with under 900,000 clones, under 20% of them seen once. Sequences were obtained from naive CD4+ T cells from blood. The receptors come from a woman between 18 and 29 years old in good health.

The chain uses TRBV5-1 and TRBJ2-1, with 14 bases lining up with TRBD2. Losses at the gene ends were 5 bases for V and 3 bases for J; bases not matched to a gene: 4. This CDR3 comprises 16 residues. CDR1 SGHRS and CDR2 YFSETQ come from the germline V gene. CDR3 DNA: TGCGCCAGCAGAACCGGGACTAGCGGGAGCTACAATGAGCAGTTCTTC. Amino acid sequence: CASRTGTSGSYNEQFF. Complete variable domain (other parts from reference TRBV5-1 and TRBJ2-1): KAGVTQTPRYLIKTRGQQVTLSCSPISGHRSVSWYQQTPGQGLQFLFEYFSETQRNKGNFPGRFSGRQFSNSRSEMNVSTLELGDSALYLCASRTGTSGSYNEQFFGPGTRLTVL.

This clone has more than one count but fewer than ten. The rearrangement joins TRBV19 to TRBJ2-2; D is unclear. This CDR3 is built from 15 residues. The germline V and J ends were trimmed by 5 bases and 4 bases, with 14 bases remaining between them. CDR1 and CDR2 (germline): LNHDA, SQIVND (reference sequence). The CDR3 DNA reads as TGTGCCAGTAGTCCCCACCGAAAACTCACCGGGGAGCTGTTTTTT. Protein product: CASSPHRKLTGELFF.

The J gene is TRBJ2-2, the V gene TRBV19; D perhaps matches TRBD1 (5 bases). Trimming left V 8 bases short and J 6 bases short, with 19 bases between. The CDR3 loop spans 15 amino acids. Germline V gives CDR1 LNHDA, CDR2 SQIVND (reference sequence). The CDR3 sequence is CASGAQGNEAGELFF. The CDR3 region has the DNA TGTGCCAGTGGGGCGCAGGGTAATGAGGCCGGGGAGCTGTTTTTT.

Points on this clone: The same CDR3 also results from other DNA sequences found in this sample. Written as DNA, the CDR3 is TGTGCCAGCAGCCTTAGCGGGGCCTACAATGAGCAGTTCTTC. Translating gives CASSLSGAYNEQFF. V is TRBV5-4 and J is TRBJ2-1, with 8 bases lining up with TRBD2. This CDR3 is 14 amino acids long. CDR1 and CDR2 from the germline V gene are SGHNT and YYREEE (reference sequence). Trimming took 4 bases from V and 2 from J; bases not matched to a gene: 2.

This clone was picked up a small number of times. The chain employs TRBV13 and TRBJ1-5; D is unclear. V gave up 0 bases and J gave up 10 bases, with 13 bases separating them. The V gene's germline CDR1 is PRHDT and CDR2 FYEKMQ (reference sequence). The CDR3 has 14 residues. CDR3 DNA: TGTGCCAGCAGCTTAGGACCTACCTCCGCCCCCCAGCATTTT. This sequence encodes CASSLGPTSAPQHF.

This clone was seen a handful of times. V is TRBV7-2 and J is TRBJ1-2; TRBD1 is a possible D gene (6 bases). Germline values: CDR1 SGHTA, CDR2 FQGNSA. The V gene lost 1 base and the J gene lost 4 bases, with 19 bases spanning the gap. CDR3 size: 17 residues. The CDR3 nucleotides read TGTGCCAGCAGCTTAGTAGGGGGTAGTCAATTTATCTATGGCTACACCTTC. Translation gives CASSLVGGSQFIYGYTF.

The rearrangement links TRBV5-1 to TRBJ2-7; possible D gene TRBD1, 5 bases. The V gene's germline CDR1 is SGHRS and CDR2 YFSETQ. Trimming stripped 4 bases from V and 2 bases from J, with 13 bases between. The CDR3 is made up of 14 amino acids. The CDR3 reads CASSRQTGPYEQYF. In DNA, the CDR3 is TGCGCCAGCAGCCGACAGACCGGTCCCTACGAGCAGTACTTC.

The chain recombines TRBV25-1 with TRBJ1-1; a weak D match, TRBD1 (5 bases). V gave up 4 bases and J gave up 4 bases, with 7 bases separating them. The CDR3 is 12 amino acids. Germline V gives CDR1 MGHDK, CDR2 SYGVNS. CDR3 loop: CASSGRGTEAFF. Written as DNA, the CDR3 is TGTGCCAGCAGTGGTAGGGGCACTGAAGCTTTCTTT.

The genes are TRBV6-1 and TRBJ2-7; D is perhaps TRBD1 or TRBD2 (5 bases each). The CDR3 runs 13 residues. Germline V lookup: CDR1 MNHNS, CDR2 SASEGT. The V and J ends lost 8 bases and 2 bases respectively, with 13 bases between them. The CDR3 DNA is TGTGCCAGCTCCCGGGACCAAGCCTACGAGCAGTACTTC. This codes for CASSRDQAYEQYF.

This clone occurred a few times. This chain uses TRBV7-2 with TRBJ2-3; 10 bases line up with TRBD2. The germline V gene has CDR1 SGHTA and CDR2 FQGNSA. The CDR3 contains 16 residues. V was pared by 1 base and J by 1 base, with 2 bases of the junction left unmatched. The CDR3 coding sequence is TGTGCCAGCAGCTTAGGTCTAGCGGGAGGCACAGATACGCAGTATTTT. This codes for CASSLGLAGGTDTQYF.

The J gene is TRBJ1-1, the V gene TRBV19; D is ambiguous. V was trimmed by 3 bases and J by 3 bases, leaving 8 bases between them. Germline CDR1 is LNHDA and CDR2 is SQIVND (reference sequence). The CDR3 consists of 13 residues. The CDR3, as DNA: TGTGCCAGTAGTATTAATGTCGACACTGAAGCTTTCTTT. This gives the protein CASSINVDTEAFF.

This clone was seen more than once but under ten times. This sequence joins TRBV14 and TRBJ2-3, with 8 bases matching TRBD1. The germline V gene has CDR1 SGHDN and CDR2 FVKESK. CDR3 length equals 12 residues. V was clipped by 6 bases and J by 9 bases; unmatched bases: 5. This chain's CDR3 is CASRVGTGTQYF. CDR3 coding DNA: TGTGCCAGCAGGGTCGGGACAGGAACGCAGTATTTT.

This clone was seen more than once but under ten times. This CDR3 is CASNRRRVHGYTF. CDR3 bases: TGTGCCAGCAACCGAAGGCGAGTGCATGGCTACACCTTC. The chain couples TRBV2 to TRBJ1-2; no reliable D call. The length of the CDR3 is 13 residues. V was pared by 7 bases and J by 6 bases, with 15 bases between. The germline CDR1 and CDR2 sequences are SNHLY and FYNNEI.

This clone was detected a few times. The chain combines TRBV29-1 with TRBJ2-3, with D tentatively TRBD1 (6 bases). V was shortened by 4 bases and J by 0 bases, with 20 bases between the two germline ends. Germline values: CDR1 SQVTM, CDR2 ANQGSEA. The CDR3 is 17 residues long. The CDR3 protein is CSVGTKQGTPSTDTQYF. The CDR3 bases are TGCAGCGTTGGAACAAAACAGGGAACCCCTAGCACAGATACGCAGTATTTT.

There are a few counts of this clone. The rearrangement links TRBV7-2 to TRBJ1-2; 8 positions match TRBD1. CDR3 length: 14 amino acids. V lost 1 base and J lost 9; bases outside the gene matches: 7. Germline values: CDR1 SGHTA, CDR2 FQGNSA. The CDR3 nucleotides read TGTGCCAGCAGCTTAGTGACAGGGGCAGATAGCTACACCTTC. Amino acids: CASSLVTGADSYTF.

The chain carries TRBV19 and TRBJ2-3; TRBD2 matches at 9 bases. The CDR3 has 16 amino acids. CDR1 and CDR2 from the germline V gene are LNHDA and SQIVND (reference sequence). V gave up 3 bases and J gave up 6 bases; unmatched junction bases: 10. For the CDR3, the DNA is TGTGCCAGTAGTATCCGGGCTAGCGGGACATCCGATACGCAGTATTTT. This gives the protein CASSIRASGTSDTQYF. Full variable domain (rest looked up from reference TRBV19 and TRBJ2-3): DGGITQSPKYLFRKEGQNVTLSCEQNLNHDAMYWYRQDPGQGLRLIYYSQIVNDFQKGDIAEGYSVSREKKESFPLTVTSAQKNPTAFYLCASSIRASGTSDTQYFGPGTRLTVL.

This clone was detected only a few times. V is TRBV2 and J is TRBJ1-1; 7 nucleotides agree with TRBD1. V lost 4 bases to trimming and J lost 11 bases; unmatched junction nucleotides: 16. CDR3 length equals 15 residues. CDR1 and CDR2 (germline): SNHLY, FYNNEI. Here the CDR3 reads CASSVQGMAQKTAFF. The CDR3 DNA reads as TGTGCCAGCAGTGTACAGGGGATGGCCCAAAAAACGGCTTTCTTT.

This clone occurred a few times. The chain employs TRBV28 and TRBJ2-5, with 10 bases aligning to TRBD2. Germline-derived CDR1 and CDR2 are MDHEN and SYDVKM. The V and J ends lost 6 bases and 4 bases, in that order; junction bases with no gene match: 5. This CDR3 contains 14 residues. The CDR3 spells CASSLLAGVETQYF. The CDR3 region has the DNA TGTGCCAGCAGCCTTCTAGCGGGAGTAGAGACCCAGTACTTC.

The rearrangement links TRBV7-9 to TRBJ1-5; 8 positions agree with TRBD1. This CDR3 spans 14 amino acids. Germline trimming cut 5 bases from V and 6 bases from J; bases unmatched to any gene: 6. Germline V gene lookup returns CDR1 SEHNR and CDR2 FQNEAQ (reference sequence). CDR3 sequence (DNA): TGTGCCAGCAGCCGCGACAGGGGAGGTCAGCCCCAGCATTTT. It specifies CASSRDRGGQPQHF.

This clone has more than one count but fewer than ten. The chain recombines TRBV11-1 with TRBJ2-1; 7 bases line up with TRBD1. CDR1 is SGHAT, CDR2 FQDESV, per germline (reference sequence). V trimming: 4 bases; J trimming: 7 bases; junction bases outside the gene matches: 7. The CDR3 runs 14 residues. The CDR3 sequence is CASSSTGLSNEQFF. In DNA, the CDR3 is TGTGCCAGCAGCTCGACAGGGTTGAGTAATGAGCAGTTCTTC.

V is TRBV7-2 and J is TRBJ2-7, with 9 nucleotides matching TRBD1. Germline lookup yields CDR1 SGHTA and CDR2 FQGNSA. With 4 bases clipped from V and 5 bases from J, the junction kept 9 bases outside the gene matches. The CDR3 contains 15 residues. CDR3 sequence (DNA): TGTGCCAGCAGCTGGAGAACAGGGGGCATGGACGAGCAGTACTTC. Amino acid sequence: CASSWRTGGMDEQYF.

The J gene is TRBJ2-1, the V gene TRBV11-2; 9 bases line up with TRBD1. Trimming took 4 bases from V and 0 from J; bases not matched to a gene: 7. CDR1 is SGHAT and CDR2 is FQNNGV in the germline V gene. This CDR3 is 17 amino acids long. As DNA, the CDR3 is TGTGCCAGCAGCTCGGGGGGACAGGGCAGCTCCTACAATGAGCAGTTCTTC. Its translation: CASSSGGQGSSYNEQFF.

As concerns this clone: At the DNA level, this CDR3 is encoded by other sequences in the same sample as well. J is TRBJ2-3 and V is TRBV7-8; possible D gene TRBD1, 7 bases. Trimming pared 3 bases from V and 6 bases from J, leaving 10 bases between. Germline V gene lookup returns CDR1 SGHVS and CDR2 FQNEAQ. CDR3 length equals 13 residues. In DNA form, the CDR3 reads TGTGCCAGCAGCTTTGCAGGGGGGGATACGCAGTATTTT. Protein sequence: CASSFAGGDTQYF.

This clone came up a few times. The CDR3 nucleotides are TGTGCCAGCAGTTACTCGTCGGGACAGGGGGTCCCGTCCTACGAGCAGTACTTC. Its protein product is CASSYSSGQGVPSYEQYF. V usage is TRBV6-7 and J usage is TRBJ2-7; 11 bases match TRBD1. TRBV6-7 counts as an open reading frame of uncertain function. With V trimmed by 0 bases and J by 1 base, 8 bases remained unmatched. The CDR3 runs to 18 residues.

This CDR3 reads CASSSSASNTGELFF. CDR3 nucleotides: TGCGCCAGCAGCTCTAGCGCATCGAACACCGGGGAGCTGTTTTTT. The chain is built from TRBV5-1 and TRBJ2-2, with a tentative D call TRBD2 (6 bases). Germline V CDR1 and CDR2: SGHRS, YFSETQ. V was pared by 3 bases and J by 0 bases, with 9 bases between. The CDR3 consists of 15 residues.

CDR3 in amino acids: CASSLGELYTGELFF. The CDR3 DNA reads TGTGCCAGCAGCTTAGGGGAGTTATACACCGGGGAGCTGTTTTTT. The chain carries TRBV7-9 and TRBJ2-2; possible D gene TRBD2, 5 bases. Germline CDR1 SEHNR, CDR2 FQNEAQ (reference sequence). V was shortened by 1 base and J by 3 bases, with 9 bases between the two germline ends. This CDR3 region has 15 residues. The full variable domain, in which reference TRBV7-9 and TRBJ2-2 provide the parts outside the CDR3, is DTGVSQNPRHKITKRGQNVTFRCDPISEHNRLYWYRQTLGQGPEFLTYFQNEAQLEKSRLLSDRFSAERPKGSFSTLEIQRTEQGDSAMYLCASSLGELYTGELFFGEGSRLTVL.

This clone was picked up a small number of times. The chain joins TRBV13 to TRBJ2-3, with D possibly matching TRBD2 (5 bases). The CDR3 spans 16 residues. Germline V CDR1 and CDR2: PRHDT, FYEKMQ (reference sequence). The V end lost 5 bases, the J end lost 0 bases, and 15 bases lay between the germline ends. The CDR3 here is CASSRGLIPSTDTQYF. CDR3 bases: TGTGCCAGCAGCCGAGGACTGATCCCTAGCACAGATACGCAGTATTTT.